The 30 T cell receptor beta chains reported below all come from one sample, sequenced in a study of cytomegalovirus exposure and HLA in healthy donors. Primers: 60 Vbeta forward and 13 Jbeta reverse. Assay: immunoSEQ multiplex PCR; the TCRdb copy retains only in-frame clones and omits some. The data contain around 160,000 clones, approximately 79% of them singletons. The sequenced sample was PBMCs. These receptors were collected from a woman between 40 and 55 years old in good health and CMV-seropositive.

V and J are TRBV9 and TRBJ2-5; 16 nucleotides match TRBD2. V shed 3 bases, J shed 5 bases, and the junction held 10 bases outside the gene matches. The germline CDR1 and CDR2 sequences are SGDLS and YYNGEE. The CDR3 consists of 18 residues. The CDR3 bases are TGTGCCAGCAGCGCCGGTCCGGGACTAGCGGGGGGGCGTGAGACCCAGTACTTC. Translation gives CASSAGPGLAGGRETQYF.

The chain recombines TRBV5-6 with TRBJ1-1; TRBD1 might be the D (5 bases). Looked up from germline, CDR1 is SGHDT and CDR2 is YYEEEE. The CDR3 contains 13 residues. The germline V and J ends were trimmed by 4 bases and 4 bases, with 11 bases remaining between them. CDR3 sequence (DNA): TGTGCCAGCAGCCCACCTCAGGGCACTGAAGCTTTCTTT. Translated: CASSPPQGTEAFF.

The chain couples TRBV2 to TRBJ2-1; the match to TRBD2 covers 12 bases. With 4 bases clipped from V and 8 bases from J, the junction kept 3 bases outside the gene matches. CDR1 and CDR2 from the germline V gene are SNHLY and FYNNEI. The CDR3 totals 14 residues. CDR3 in DNA: TGTGCCAGCAGTGCCCGGACTAGCGGGGATGAGCAGTTCTTC. Its translation: CASSARTSGDEQFF.

The chain joins TRBV5-1 to TRBJ2-6; a weak D match, TRBD2 (5 bases). The germline gives CDR1 SGHRS, CDR2 YFSETQ. The CDR3 totals 17 residues. V lost 5 bases and J 0 bases, leaving 15 bases between the germline ends. The CDR3 protein is CASSRDASNSGANVLTF. The CDR3 DNA reads TGCGCCAGCAGTCGGGATGCATCAAACTCTGGGGCCAACGTCCTGACTTTC.

The chain links TRBV9 to TRBJ2-7; D is unresolved. V shed 0 bases and J shed 0 bases, with 7 bases lying between them. The germline V gene encodes CDR1 SGDLS and CDR2 YYNGEE. The CDR3 has 14 residues. CDR3 region: CASSVVANSYEQYF. DNA of the CDR3: TGTGCCAGCAGCGTAGTTGCGAACTCCTACGAGCAGTACTTC.

V and J are TRBV7-9 and TRBJ1-1, with a possible D match to TRBD1 (6 bases). CDR1 is SEHNR, CDR2 FQNEAQ, per germline (reference sequence). CDR3 size: 14 residues. Trimming left V 2 bases short and J 1 base short, with 8 bases between. This chain's CDR3 is CASSLLQGNTEAFF. The CDR3 coding sequence is TGTGCCAGCAGCTTATTACAGGGGAACACTGAAGCTTTCTTT.

The genes are TRBV28 and TRBJ2-7, with 11 nucleotides matching TRBD2. Germline lookup yields CDR1 MDHEN and CDR2 SYDVKM. Trimming at V came to 6 bases and at J to 4 bases, leaving 8 bases not matched to a gene. The CDR3 consists of 15 residues. For the CDR3, the DNA is TGTGCCAGCAGGGAAACTAGCGGGGGAAAATACGAGCAGTACTTC. It specifies CASRETSGGKYEQYF.

The rearrangement links TRBV5-5 to TRBJ1-2; 7 nucleotides line up with TRBD1. Germline CDR1 SGHKS, CDR2 YYEKEE (reference sequence). The CDR3 is made up of 13 amino acids. V lost 3 bases, J lost 5 bases, and 4 bases stayed unmatched. The CDR3 nucleotides are TGTGCCAGCAGCTCAGGGGGTTTTTATGGCTACACCTTC. Its translation is CASSSGGFYGYTF.

This sequence joins TRBV2 and TRBJ2-2, with 9 bases that match TRBD1. CDR1 and CDR2 from the germline V gene are SNHLY and FYNNEI. Trimming removed 5 bases from V and 4 bases from J; junction bases left unmatched: 8. This CDR3 has 16 amino acids. DNA for the CDR3: TGTGCCAGCAGTACCGGGACAGGGCGTATCACCGGGGAGCTGTTTTTT. Its protein is CASSTGTGRITGELFF.

This chain joins TRBV28 and TRBJ1-2; D gene uncertain. Germline CDR1 MDHEN, CDR2 SYDVKM. Trimming pared 7 bases from V and 5 bases from J, leaving 20 bases between. The CDR3 has 15 amino acids. The CDR3 spells CASTPTWRAQYGYTF. CDR3 DNA sequence: TGTGCCAGCACCCCTACTTGGAGGGCACAGTATGGCTACACCTTC.

This clone showed up just a few times. The CDR3 sequence: CASSLNTGTTEAFF. CDR3 DNA sequence: TGCGCCAGCAGCTTGAACACAGGGACCACTGAAGCTTTCTTT. The chain couples TRBV5-1 to TRBJ1-1, with D possibly being TRBD1 (6 bases). Trimming shortened V by 1 base and J by 4 bases, and 11 bases separated the two germline ends. The CDR3 length is 14 residues. Germline CDR1 and CDR2: SGHRS and YFSETQ.

Comments on this clone: At one end, the junction sequence differs from germline, possibly due to a read error. The chain is built from TRBV7-9 and TRBJ1-5; 9 bases fit TRBD1. The CDR3 has 16 amino acids. CDR1 and CDR2 (germline): SEHNR, FQNEAQ (reference sequence). The chain's CDR3 is CSSSLGTGSFNQPQHF. The CDR3 coding sequence is TGTTCCAGCAGCTTAGGGACAGGGTCCTTCAATCAGCCCCAGCATTTT.

The chain combines TRBV7-7 with TRBJ2-1; possible D gene TRBD1, 5 bases. Germline loops: CDR1 SSHAT, CDR2 FNYEAQ (reference sequence). The CDR3 totals 13 residues. Trimming took 4 bases from V and 10 from J, leaving 14 bases between them. CDR3 sequence (DNA): TGTGCCAGCAGCTCAGACACAGGCCTCGAGCAGTTCTTC. Its translation is CASSSDTGLEQFF.

V usage is TRBV6-1 and J usage is TRBJ1-1; D gene unclear. The CDR3 loop spans 15 amino acids. V gave up 4 bases and J gave up 1 base, with 13 bases separating them. Germline V gene lookup returns CDR1 MNHNS and CDR2 SASEGT. The CDR3 sequence: CASSVPQRQNTEAFF. CDR3 DNA: TGTGCCAGCAGTGTCCCACAGCGGCAGAACACTGAAGCTTTCTTT.

This chain links TRBV7-2 with TRBJ2-2; 7 bases match TRBD1. The CDR3 sequence is 16 residues long. V gave up 4 bases and J gave up 4 bases; unmatched junction bases: 9. Germline CDR1 and CDR2: SGHTA and FQGNSA. Written as DNA, the CDR3 is TGTGCCAGCAGCTCCGGACAGGTCCTAAGCACCGGGGAGCTGTTTTTT. Its translation: CASSSGQVLSTGELFF. Together with reference TRBV7-2 and TRBJ2-2, the CDR3 gives the full variable domain: GAGVSQSPSNKVTEKGKDVELRCDPISGHTALYWYRQSLGQGLEFLIYFQGNSAPDKSGLPSDRFSAERTGGSVSTLTIQRTQQEDSAVYLCASSSGQVLSTGELFFGEGSRLTVL.

The chain uses TRBV23-1 and TRBJ1-5, with D possibly being TRBD1 (6 bases). TRBV23-1 is given ORF status, its function remaining uncertain. CDR3 length: 18 amino acids. Trimming left V 8 bases short and J 2 bases short, with 25 bases between. CDR3 region: CASFTANRGARGNQPQHF. CDR3 sequence (DNA): TGCGCCAGCTTTACAGCCAACCGGGGGGCAAGGGGCAATCAGCCCCAGCATTTT.

The V and J genes are TRBV19 and TRBJ2-1; tentative D call: TRBD2 (7 bases). Germline V gives CDR1 LNHDA, CDR2 SQIVND (reference sequence). The CDR3 has 18 amino acids. V was trimmed by 1 base and J by 0 bases, leaving 16 bases between them. The DNA for the CDR3 is TGTGCCAGTAGTATAGTAGGGGGGGGGCATAGCTCCTACAATGAGCAGTTCTTC. This encodes CASSIVGGGHSSYNEQFF. The full variable domain, its missing parts supplied by reference TRBV19 and TRBJ2-1, is DGGITQSPKYLFRKEGQNVTLSCEQNLNHDAMYWYRQDPGQGLRLIYYSQIVNDFQKGDIAEGYSVSREKKESFPLTVTSAQKNPTAFYLCASSIVGGGHSSYNEQFFGPGTRLTVL.

This rearrangement joins TRBV9 to TRBJ2-5; D remains unclear. V was trimmed by 0 bases and J by 2 bases, leaving 8 bases between them. The germline gives CDR1 SGDLS, CDR2 YYNGEE. The CDR3 has 14 residues. CDR3 sequence (DNA): TGTGCCAGCAGCGTAGTCCGTCCTCAAGAGACCCAGTACTTC. It encodes CASSVVRPQETQYF.

This clone was recorded once. This chain uses TRBV19 with TRBJ1-1, with no clear D. This CDR3 region has 12 residues. CDR1 is LNHDA, CDR2 SQIVND, per germline (reference sequence). V gave up 6 bases and J gave up 0 bases, with 5 bases separating them. In nucleotides, the CDR3 is TGTGCCAGTAGCCAGGTGAACACTGAAGCTTTCTTT. Its translation is CASSQVNTEAFF.

This clone came up a few times. The J gene is TRBJ1-2, the V gene TRBV2; TRBD1 matches at 7 bases. The length of the CDR3 is 13 residues. V trimming: 8 bases; J trimming: 0 bases; junction bases outside the gene matches: 3. Germline loops: CDR1 SNHLY, CDR2 FYNNEI. The CDR3 spells CASSQGPNYGYTF. Here the CDR3 DNA reads TGTGCCAGCTCACAGGGGCCTAACTATGGCTACACCTTC.

This clone was counted between two and nine times. This rearrangement joins TRBV6-4 to TRBJ1-1, with 9 bases lining up with TRBD1. The CDR3 length is 15 residues. V shed 0 bases, J shed 10 bases, and the junction held 9 bases outside the gene matches. Germline V CDR1 and CDR2: MRHNA, SNTAGT. This CDR3 is CASSDSSAGQGTAFF. In DNA form, the CDR3 reads TGTGCCAGCAGTGACTCGTCGGCCGGACAGGGGACAGCTTTCTTT.

The gene calls are TRBV30 and TRBJ1-5; TRBD1 matches 8 bases. J was trimmed by 4 bases and V by 1 base; bases with no gene match: 3. Per the germline V gene, CDR1 is GTSNPN and CDR2 is SVGIG (reference sequence). The CDR3 runs 14 residues. The CDR3 loop is CAWSGGQGNQPQHF. The CDR3 nucleotides read TGTGCCTGGAGTGGCGGACAGGGTAATCAGCCCCAGCATTTT.

V gene TRBV27 combines with J gene TRBJ1-2; D gene ambiguous. The germline CDR1 and CDR2 sequences are MNHEY and SMNVEV (reference sequence). The CDR3 sequence is 12 residues long. Trimming removed 6 bases at V and 4 bases at J, with 9 bases between. In DNA form, the CDR3 reads TGTGCCAGCAGGGGCTACAGCTATGGCTACACCTTC. Its protein product is CASRGYSYGYTF.

This chain links TRBV18 with TRBJ2-5; TRBD1 agrees at 11 bases. The J call may not be correct, given that the DNA end is closer to TRBJ2-7. CDR1 and CDR2 (germline): KGHSH, LQKENI. This CDR3 comprises 14 residues. The CDR3 sequence: CASSGQGVSYEQYF. The CDR3 nucleotides read TGTGCCAGCTCGGGACAGGGGGTCTCCTACGAGCAGTACTTC.

V and J are TRBV5-4 and TRBJ1-2; the match to TRBD1 covers 8 bases. Germline V lookup: CDR1 SGHNT, CDR2 YYREEE (reference sequence). The CDR3 extends over 14 amino acids. Trimming took 0 bases from V and 8 from J; bases not matched to a gene: 6. This chain's CDR3 is CASSLGQGIGGYTF. CDR3 DNA: TGTGCCAGCAGCTTGGGACAGGGGATAGGGGGCTACACCTTC.

The V gene is TRBV27, the J gene TRBJ2-3; D perhaps matches TRBD2 (5 bases). This CDR3 is built from 15 residues. From germline, CDR1 is MNHEY and CDR2 SMNVEV (reference sequence). V lost 7 bases and J 5 bases, leaving 19 bases between the germline ends. CDR3 DNA sequence: TGTGCCAGCACCCGTGACGGGTGGGGAGTAGATACGCAGTATTTT. Amino acid sequence: CASTRDGWGVDTQYF.

The J gene is TRBJ2-7, the V gene TRBV6-1; 8 positions agree with TRBD1. V shed 6 bases, J shed 4 bases, and the junction held 5 bases outside the gene matches. From germline, CDR1 is MNHNS and CDR2 SASEGT. This CDR3 comprises 13 residues. The CDR3: CASRTGQEYEQYF. The CDR3 nucleotides are TGTGCCAGCAGGACGGGACAGGAATACGAGCAGTACTTC.

The chain has TRBV4-2 and TRBJ1-1; D uncertain. The germline V gene encodes CDR1 LGHNA and CDR2 YNFKEQ. CDR3 length equals 12 residues. V lost 0 bases to trimming and J lost 6 bases, with 5 bases between them. This CDR3 reads CASSQDLAEAFF. DNA for the CDR3: TGTGCCAGCAGCCAAGATTTAGCTGAAGCTTTCTTT.

This chain uses TRBV28 with TRBJ1-2; no definite D call. There are 11 residues in the CDR3. The germline V gene encodes CDR1 MDHEN and CDR2 SYDVKM. V gave up 2 bases and J gave up 9 bases, with 7 bases separating them. The CDR3 nucleotides are TGTGCCAGCAGTTTACTTAGAAGCTACACCTTC. Residues: CASSLLRSYTF.

This chain links TRBV6-1 with TRBJ2-5; possible D gene TRBD2, 6 bases. This CDR3 is built from 13 residues. V gave up 4 bases and J gave up 7 bases, with 13 bases separating them. From germline, CDR1 is MNHNS and CDR2 SASEGT. For the CDR3, the DNA is TGTGCCAGCAGTGGGATCCTCGGGGGGACCCAGTACTTC. It encodes CASSGILGGTQYF.